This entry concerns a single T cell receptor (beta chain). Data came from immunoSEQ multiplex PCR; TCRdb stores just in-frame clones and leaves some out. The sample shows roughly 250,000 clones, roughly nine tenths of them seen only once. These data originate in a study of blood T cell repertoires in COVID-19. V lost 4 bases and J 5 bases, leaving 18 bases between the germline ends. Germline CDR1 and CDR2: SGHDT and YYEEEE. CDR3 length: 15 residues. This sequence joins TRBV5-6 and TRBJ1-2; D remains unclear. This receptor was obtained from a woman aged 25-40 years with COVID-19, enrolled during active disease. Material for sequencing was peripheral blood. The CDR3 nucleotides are TGTGCCAGCAGCCTAACCCCCGGGTCAGATTATGGCTACACCTTC. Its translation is CASSLTPGSDYGYTF.